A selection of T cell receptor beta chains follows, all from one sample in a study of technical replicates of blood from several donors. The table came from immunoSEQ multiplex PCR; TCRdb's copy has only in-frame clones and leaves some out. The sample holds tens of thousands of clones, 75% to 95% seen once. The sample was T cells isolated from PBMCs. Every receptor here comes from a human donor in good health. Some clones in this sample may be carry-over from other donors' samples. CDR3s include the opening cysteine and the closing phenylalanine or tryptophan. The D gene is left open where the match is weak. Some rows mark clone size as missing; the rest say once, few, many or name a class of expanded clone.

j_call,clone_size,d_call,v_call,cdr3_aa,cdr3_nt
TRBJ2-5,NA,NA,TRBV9,CASSGATVQETQYF,TGTGCCAGCAGCGGGGCGACAGTTCAAGAGACCCAGTACTTC
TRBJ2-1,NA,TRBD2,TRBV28,CASSLLAGVISEQFF,TGTGCCAGCAGTTTACTAGCGGGAGTGATTTCCGAGCAGTTCTTC
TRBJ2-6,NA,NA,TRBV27,CASSPGYVSGANVLTF,TGTGCCAGCAGTCCGGGGTACGTCTCTGGGGCCAACGTCCTGACTTTC
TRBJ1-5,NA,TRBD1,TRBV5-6,CASSLWDRGNQPQHF,TGTGCCAGCAGCTTATGGGACAGGGGGAATCAGCCCCAGCATTTT
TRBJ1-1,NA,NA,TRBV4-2,CASSHDRNTEAFF,TGTGCCAGCAGCCACGACAGAAACACTGAAGCTTTCTTT
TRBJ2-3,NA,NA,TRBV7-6,CASSLAMSADTQYF,TGTGCCAGCAGCTTAGCTATGTCGGCAGATACGCAGTATTTT
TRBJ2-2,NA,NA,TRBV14,CASSQAGAGELFF,TGTGCCAGCAGCCAAGCAGGGGCCGGGGAGCTGTTTTTT
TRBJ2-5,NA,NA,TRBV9,CASSVTGFQETQYF,TGTGCCAGCAGCGTAACCGGGTTCCAAGAGACCCAGTACTTC
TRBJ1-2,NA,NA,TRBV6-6,CASSYWTQGSYGYTF,TGTGCCAGCAGTTATTGGACACAGGGTAGCTATGGCTACACCTTC
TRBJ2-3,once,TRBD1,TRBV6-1,CASSVRDRGPGDTQYF,TGTGCCAGCAGTGTTCGGGACAGGGGGCCAGGAGATACGCAGTATTTT
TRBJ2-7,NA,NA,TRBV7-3,CASSLASGGYEQYF,TGTGCCAGCAGCTTGGCCAGCGGAGGGTACGAGCAGTACTTC
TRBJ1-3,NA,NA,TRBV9,CASSTTDGDSGNTIYF,TGTGCCAGCAGCACCACAGACGGTGATTCTGGAAACACCATATATTTT
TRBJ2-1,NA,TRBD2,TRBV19,CASTPGLAGVISYNEQFF,TGTGCCAGTACCCCGGGACTAGCGGGAGTAATCTCCTACAATGAGCAGTTCTTC
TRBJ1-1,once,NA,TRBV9,CASSADPGERTEAFF,TGTGCCAGCAGTGCTGACCCGGGAGAGAGGACTGAAGCTTTCTTT
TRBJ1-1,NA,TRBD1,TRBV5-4,CAYKVTGDLNTEAFF,TGTGCCTACAAAGTGACAGGGGATCTTAACACTGAAGCTTTCTTT
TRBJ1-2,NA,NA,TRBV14,CASSQVNSRGYTF,TGTGCCAGCAGCCAAGTGAACTCGCGAGGCTACACCTTC
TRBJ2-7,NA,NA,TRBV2,CASSEARRGVYEQYF,TGTGCCAGCAGTGAAGCGAGAAGGGGCGTTTACGAGCAGTACTTC
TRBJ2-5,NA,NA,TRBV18,CASSPLISNVQETQYF,TGTGCCAGCTCACCACTCATTTCTAACGTCCAAGAGACCCAGTACTTC
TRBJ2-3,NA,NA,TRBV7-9,CASSLADYSLPTDTQYF,TGTGCCAGCAGCTTAGCAGATTACTCGTTACCCACAGATACGCAGTATTTT
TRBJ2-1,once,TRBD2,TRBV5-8,CASSTLRTSGKQFF,TGTGCCAGCAGCACCCTACGGACTAGCGGAAAGCAGTTCTTC
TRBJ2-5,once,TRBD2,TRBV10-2,CASKSLAGEGETQYF,TGCGCCAGCAAGTCCTTAGCGGGAGAGGGAGAGACCCAGTACTTC
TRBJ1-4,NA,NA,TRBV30,CAWSSRLRVAGRTSGISTNEKLFF,TGTGCCTGGAGTTCCCGCCTGAGAGTCGCAGGGCGGACAAGCGGGATTTCAACTAATGAAAAACTGTTTTTT
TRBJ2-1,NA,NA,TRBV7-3,CASSLSGYNEQFF,TGTGCCAGCAGCTTAAGCGGCTACAATGAGCAGTTCTTC
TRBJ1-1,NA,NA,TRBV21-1,CASRPPADNTEAFF,TGTGCCAGCAGGCCTCCCGCGGATAACACTGAAGCTTTCTTT
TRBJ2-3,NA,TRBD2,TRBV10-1,CASKPPSGLNTDTQYF,TGCGCCAGCAAACCACCTAGCGGTCTTAACACAGATACGCAGTATTTT
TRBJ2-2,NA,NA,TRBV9,CASSFGSTGELFF,TGTGCCAGCAGCTTCGGGAGCACCGGGGAGCTGTTTTTT
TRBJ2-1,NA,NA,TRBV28,CASSWLGAGPHNEQFF,TGTGCCAGCAGCTGGTTGGGCGCGGGCCCTCACAATGAGCAGTTCTTC
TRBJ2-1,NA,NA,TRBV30,CAWRGRGINEQFF,TGTGCCTGGAGAGGTAGGGGGATCAATGAGCAGTTCTTC
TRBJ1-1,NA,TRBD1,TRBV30,CAWRGQGYTEAFF,TGTGCCTGGAGGGGACAGGGTTACACTGAAGCTTTCTTT
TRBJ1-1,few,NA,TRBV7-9,CASSKNTENTEAFF,TGTGCCAGCAGCAAGAACACAGAGAACACTGAAGCTTTCTTT
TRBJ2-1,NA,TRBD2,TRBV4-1,CASSQLAGGPNNEQFF,TGCGCCAGCAGCCAGCTAGCGGGAGGGCCTAACAATGAGCAGTTCTTC